These T cell receptor beta chains were read from a single sample in a study of blood T cell repertoires in COVID-19. Profiled with immunoSEQ multiplex PCR; TCRdb holds only in-frame clones, not every one. The table includes more than 250,000 clones, just over 85% detected once. The source material was PBMCs or T cells enriched from blood (not recorded which). All receptors come from a woman aged 18-35 years who had recovered from COVID-19. Both conserved end residues are part of each CDR3. Each record gives: CDR3 protein, CDR3 DNA, clone size, D gene, J gene, V gene. D genes are given only for firm matches. Clone size appears in some rows only: once, few, many, or a class for an expanded clone.

CASSISLDRVEGYTF,TGTGCCAGTAGTATCAGCCTCGACAGGGTTGAAGGCTACACCTTC,NA,TRBD1,TRBJ1-2,TRBV19
CASTAWLDTGELFF,TGTGCCAGCACCGCTTGGCTCGACACCGGGGAGCTGTTTTTT,NA,NA,TRBJ2-2,TRBV9
CASSLGQGGEKLFF,TGTGCCAGCAGCTTAGGACAGGGCGGGGAAAAACTGTTTTTT,NA,TRBD1,TRBJ1-4,TRBV7-8
CASSFESSTDTQYF,TGTGCCAGCAGTTTCGAGAGCAGCACAGATACGCAGTATTTT,NA,NA,TRBJ2-3,TRBV28
CASSGRGGRSNQPQHF,TGTGCCAGCAGCGGGAGGGGGGGTCGTAGCAATCAGCCCCAGCATTTT,NA,NA,TRBJ1-5,TRBV2
CASSLERLRGSPLHF,TGTGCCAGCAGCTTAGAACGACTCAGGGGGTCACCCCTCCACTTT,NA,TRBD1,TRBJ1-6,TRBV7-6
CASSATGSGNTIYF,TGTGCCAGCAGTGCGACAGGCTCTGGAAACACCATATATTTT,NA,NA,TRBJ1-3,TRBV2
CASSSSGLPKDDEQYF,TGTGCCAGCAGTTCCTCGGGACTCCCGAAGGACGACGAGCAGTACTTC,NA,NA,TRBJ2-7,TRBV28
CASSGTDSNQPQHF,TGCGCCAGCAGTGGGACAGATAGCAATCAGCCCCAGCATTTT,NA,NA,TRBJ1-5,TRBV10-2
CASSPVTGSTDTQYF,TGTGCCAGCTCACCGGTTACGGGTAGCACAGATACGCAGTATTTT,NA,NA,TRBJ2-3,TRBV18
CASGLQGDYGYTF,TGTGCCAGCGGATTACAGGGTGACTATGGCTACACCTTC,NA,NA,TRBJ1-2,TRBV28
CSARPLYGYTF,TGCAGTGCTAGACCACTGTATGGCTACACCTTC,NA,NA,TRBJ1-2,TRBV20-1
CASSLVQGGTYEQYF,TGTGCCAGCAGCTTAGTACAGGGGGGTACCTACGAGCAGTACTTC,NA,TRBD1,TRBJ2-7,TRBV11-2
CASSDGGQGGRYEQYF,TGTGCCAGCAGTGACGGGGGACAGGGGGGACGCTACGAGCAGTACTTC,NA,TRBD1,TRBJ2-7,TRBV2
CSVGERGTEAFF,TGCAGCGTTGGGGAAAGGGGGACTGAAGCTTTCTTT,NA,NA,TRBJ1-1,TRBV29-1
CASSQVPYNRDRGEKLFF,TGTGCCAGCAGCCAAGTTCCTTATAACAGGGACAGGGGTGAAAAACTGTTTTTT,NA,TRBD1,TRBJ1-4,TRBV3-1/TRBV3-2
CASSQVGGMSAYEQYF,TGCGCCAGCAGCCAAGTGGGGGGAATGAGTGCCTACGAGCAGTACTTC,NA,NA,TRBJ2-7,TRBV4-1
CASSPQGVTAGETQYF,TGTGCCAGCAGCCCTCAAGGGGTCACGGCCGGGGAGACCCAGTACTTC,NA,NA,TRBJ2-5,TRBV14
CAWSLGTLYRELFF,TGTGCCTGGAGTTTAGGGACTCTTTATCGGGAGCTGTTTTTT,NA,NA,TRBJ2-2,TRBV30
CASSYSAGGVTGELFF,TGTGCCAGCAGTTACTCGGCAGGGGGTGTCACCGGGGAGCTGTTTTTT,once,TRBD1,TRBJ2-2,TRBV6-5
CASSPILADSNQPQHF,TGTGCCAGTAGTCCGATCCTCGCGGATAGCAATCAGCCCCAGCATTTT,NA,NA,TRBJ1-5,TRBV19
CASSLGTSGATDTQYF,TGTGCCAGCAGCTTGGGAACTAGCGGTGCCACAGATACGCAGTATTTT,few,TRBD2,TRBJ2-3,TRBV5-4
CASSSGLAGGGADTQYF,TGCGCCAGCAGCTCCGGACTAGCGGGAGGGGGTGCGGATACGCAGTATTTT,NA,TRBD2,TRBJ2-3,TRBV5-1
CASSYSGGPTDTQYF,TGTGCCAGCAGTTACTCCGGGGGGCCCACAGATACGCAGTATTTT,NA,NA,TRBJ2-3,TRBV6-5
CSASGRLAGGLKTQYF,TGCAGTGCCAGTGGGAGACTAGCGGGGGGCCTGAAGACCCAGTACTTC,NA,TRBD2,TRBJ2-5,TRBV20-1
CASSQQAGELFF,TGCGCCAGCAGCCAACAGGCCGGGGAGCTGTTTTTT,NA,NA,TRBJ2-2,TRBV5-1
CASSRAGHTTGELFF,TGTGCCAGCAGTAGAGCGGGACATACCACCGGGGAGCTGTTTTTT,NA,NA,TRBJ2-2,TRBV3-1/TRBV3-2
CASSFSHEQFF,TGTGCCAGCAGCTTCTCCCATGAGCAGTTCTTC,NA,NA,TRBJ2-1,TRBV11-1
CASSEFLGNTIYF,TGTGCCAGCAGTGAATTTCTTGGCAACACCATATATTTT,once,NA,TRBJ1-3,TRBV25-1
CASAPIRAGGNNEQFF,TGCGCCAGCGCGCCTATAAGGGCGGGGGGTAACAATGAGCAGTTCTTC,once,TRBD2,TRBJ2-1,TRBV5-1
CASSSRQANTEAFF,TGTGCCAGCAGTAGTCGACAGGCTAACACTGAAGCTTTCTTT,NA,NA,TRBJ1-1,TRBV6-5
CASSSLNEKLFF,TGTGCCAGCAGCTCTTTAAATGAAAAACTGTTTTTT,NA,NA,TRBJ1-4,TRBV11-2
CASTDRGLDSPLHF,TGTGCCAGCACCGACAGGGGATTGGATTCACCCCTCCACTTT,NA,TRBD1,TRBJ1-6,TRBV3-1/TRBV3-2
CASSFWRGDNEQFF,TGTGCCAGCAGTTTCTGGCGGGGGGACAATGAGCAGTTCTTC,NA,TRBD2,TRBJ2-1,TRBV6-5
CAITREQGARTEAFF,TGTGCCATCACCAGAGAACAGGGGGCAAGGACTGAAGCTTTCTTT,NA,TRBD1,TRBJ1-1,TRBV10-3
CASSVGIEGSPLHF,TGTGCCAGCAGCGTAGGTATCGAGGGTTCACCCCTCCACTTT,NA,NA,TRBJ1-6,TRBV9
CAWIRRWTGGRNTEAFF,TGTGCCTGGATACGGCGATGGACAGGGGGTAGGAACACTGAAGCTTTCTTT,NA,TRBD1,TRBJ1-1,TRBV30
CASSILEIQYF,TGTGCCAGCAGCATATTAGAGATCCAGTACTTC,NA,NA,TRBJ2-5,TRBV7-9
CASSLSGGPNEQYF,TGCGCCAGCAGCTTAAGCGGGGGGCCCAACGAGCAGTACTTC,NA,TRBD2,TRBJ2-7,TRBV5-1
CAWTGLSGNTIYF,TGTGCCTGGACAGGGCTCTCTGGAAACACCATATATTTT,NA,NA,TRBJ1-3,TRBV30
CASTREREPNTGELFF,TGTGCCAGCACCCGAGAAAGGGAGCCGAACACCGGGGAGCTGTTTTTT,NA,NA,TRBJ2-2,TRBV7-9
CASSDLSYEQYF,TGTGCCAGCAGTGACCTCTCCTACGAGCAGTACTTC,NA,NA,TRBJ2-7,TRBV6-1
CASRGLKDGYTF,TGTGCCAGCAGGGGGCTAAAAGATGGCTACACCTTC,NA,NA,TRBJ1-2,TRBV2
CASSQGSGAEAFF,TGCGCCAGCAGCCAAGGGTCAGGGGCTGAAGCTTTCTTT,NA,NA,TRBJ1-1,TRBV4-1
CASILGSSYNSPLHF,TGTGCCAGCATTCTCGGGAGCTCCTATAATTCACCCCTCCACTTT,NA,NA,TRBJ1-6,TRBV5-8
CASSFPDRGYYGYTF,TGTGCCAGCAGTTTTCCCGACAGGGGCTACTATGGCTACACCTTC,NA,TRBD1,TRBJ1-2,TRBV28
CASSPSGSTDTQYF,TGTGCCAGCAGCCCTAGCGGGAGTACAGATACGCAGTATTTT,NA,TRBD2,TRBJ2-3,TRBV11-3
CASSLETDYNEQFF,TGCGCCAGCAGCTTGGAGACAGACTACAATGAGCAGTTCTTC,NA,NA,TRBJ2-1,TRBV5-1
CAWEEPTGNIQYF,TGTGCCTGGGAAGAACCTACCGGGAACATTCAGTACTTC,NA,NA,TRBJ2-4,TRBV30
CASSLAFGINEKLFF,TGTGCCAGCAGCTTAGCGTTCGGGATTAATGAAAAACTGTTTTTT,NA,NA,TRBJ1-4,TRBV11-1
CASSGPQGNTEAFF,TGCGCCAGCAGCGGGCCCCAGGGGAACACTGAAGCTTTCTTT,NA,NA,TRBJ1-1,TRBV5-1
CASSDGRGGHPYEQYF,TGTGCCAGCAGCGATGGTAGGGGGGGGCACCCCTACGAGCAGTACTTC,NA,NA,TRBJ2-7,TRBV7-8
CASSIGSPRPGELFF,TGTGCCAGTAGTATCGGGAGCCCACGCCCAGGGGAGCTGTTTTTT,NA,NA,TRBJ2-2,TRBV19